This T cell receptor beta chain was recovered during a study of blood T cell repertoires in COVID-19. Study background: COVID-19 samples collected from the United States, Italy and Spain covered acute and convalescent phases.

CDR3 size: 14 residues. Germline V lookup: CDR1 LNHDA, CDR2 SQIVND (reference sequence). With 3 bases clipped from V and 6 bases from J, the junction kept 6 bases outside the gene matches. Participant age was 18 to 89 years, and participants resided in roughly 25 US areas. The protocol was immunoSEQ multiplex PCR, while the TCRdb copy is restricted to in-frame clones and leaves out a portion. The table lists around 360,000 clones, roughly 87% of them singletons. The V call is TRBV19, the J call TRBJ1-2; 8 nucleotides align to TRBD1. The clonotype was recovered from a woman aged 25 to 39 who had recovered from COVID-19. Sequenced material: PBMCs or T cells enriched from blood (not recorded which). CDR3 region: CASSIHRGENGYTF. CDR3 in DNA: TGTGCCAGTAGTATCCACAGGGGGGAGAATGGCTACACCTTC.